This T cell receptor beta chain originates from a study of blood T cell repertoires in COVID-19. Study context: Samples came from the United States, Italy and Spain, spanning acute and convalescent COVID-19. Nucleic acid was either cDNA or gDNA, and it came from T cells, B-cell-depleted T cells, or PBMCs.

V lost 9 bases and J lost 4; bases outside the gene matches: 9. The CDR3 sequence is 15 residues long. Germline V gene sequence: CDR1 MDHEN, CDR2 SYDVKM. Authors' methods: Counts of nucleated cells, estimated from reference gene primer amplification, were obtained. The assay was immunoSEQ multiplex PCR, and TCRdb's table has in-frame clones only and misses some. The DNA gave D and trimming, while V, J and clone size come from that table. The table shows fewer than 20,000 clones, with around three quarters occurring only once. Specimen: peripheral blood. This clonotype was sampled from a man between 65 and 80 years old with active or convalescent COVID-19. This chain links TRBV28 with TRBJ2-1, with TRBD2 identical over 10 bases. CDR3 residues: CASRRGLAMYNEQFF. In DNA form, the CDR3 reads TGTGCCAGTCGGAGGGGACTAGCGATGTACAATGAGCAGTTCTTC.